Each of the 18 T cell receptor beta chains below was sequenced from the same sample in a study of cytomegalovirus exposure and HLA in healthy donors. This PCR relied on a set of 60 Vbeta primers and 13 Jbeta primers. Only in-frame clones appear in the TCRdb table, and some are missing; sequencing was by immunoSEQ multiplex PCR. Here the sample spans 150,000 to 200,000 clones, 75% being singletons. Source material: PBMCs. The source of these receptors is a woman aged 40 to 50 in good health and CMV-seropositive.

The chain is built from TRBV11-2 and TRBJ2-7, with 8 bases lining up with TRBD1. V dropped 0 bases and J dropped 2; count of bases not matched to a gene: 9. CDR1 is SGHAT, CDR2 FQNNGV, per germline. The CDR3 has 17 amino acids. This CDR3 is CASSLDRRGTGPYEQYF. DNA of the CDR3: TGTGCCAGCAGCTTAGATCGTCGTGGGACAGGCCCCTACGAGCAGTACTTC. Using reference TRBV11-2 and TRBJ2-7 for the parts outside the CDR3, the full variable domain is EAGVAQSPRYKIIEKRQSVAFWCNPISGHATLYWYQQILGQGPKLLIQFQNNGVVDDSQLPKDRFSAERLKGVDSTLKIQPAKLEDSAVYLCASSLDRRGTGPYEQYFGPGTRLTVT.

V is TRBV5-5 and J is TRBJ2-7, with D possibly being TRBD1 (5 bases). CDR1 and CDR2 from the germline V gene are SGHKS and YYEKEE (reference sequence). The CDR3 consists of 14 residues. The germline V and J ends were trimmed by 3 bases and 2 bases, with 12 bases remaining between them. CDR3 DNA: TGTGCCAGCAGCTACCAGTGGGGCACCTACGAGCAGTACTTC. Translated, it gives CASSYQWGTYEQYF. The whole variable domain, remainder taken from reference TRBV5-5 and TRBJ2-7, is DAGVTQSPTHLIKTRGQQVTLRCSPISGHKSVSWYQQVLGQGPQFIFQYYEKEERGRGNFPDRFSARQFPNYSSELNVNALLLGDSALYLCASSYQWGTYEQYFGPGTRLTVT.

The CDR3 sequence: CASRPFGTGSEAFF. CDR3 nucleotide sequence: TGTGCCAGTAGACCTTTCGGGACAGGGAGTGAAGCTTTCTTT. The chain has TRBV19 and TRBJ1-1; 9 bases fit TRBD1. Germline assignment: CDR1 LNHDA and CDR2 SQIVND (reference sequence). This CDR3 is 14 amino acids long. With 6 bases clipped from V and 7 bases from J, the junction kept 9 bases outside the gene matches. The variable domain in full, completed from reference TRBV19 and TRBJ1-1, reads DGGITQSPKYLFRKEGQNVTLSCEQNLNHDAMYWYRQDPGQGLRLIYYSQIVNDFQKGDIAEGYSVSREKKESFPLTVTSAQKNPTAFYLCASRPFGTGSEAFFGQGTRLTVV.

The V gene is TRBV6-1, the J gene TRBJ2-1; D not certain. The CDR3 covers 10 residues. The ends were cut back, 7 bases at V and 6 bases at J, with 4 bases in the middle. CDR1 and CDR2 (germline): MNHNS, SASEGT. CDR3 region: CASISNEQFF. Here the CDR3 DNA reads TGTGCCAGCATCAGCAATGAGCAGTTCTTC.

This clone has just a few counts. The genes are TRBV27 and TRBJ2-7, with D possibly being TRBD2 (6 bases). The CDR3 contains 15 residues. Per germline, CDR1 MNHEY and CDR2 SMNVEV (reference sequence). Trimming pared 7 bases from V and 2 bases from J, leaving 18 bases between. The CDR3: CASKGHGTATYEQYF. DNA for the CDR3: TGTGCCAGCAAAGGACACGGGACTGCCACCTACGAGCAGTACTTC.

The chain recombines TRBV15 with TRBJ2-7, with 8 bases that match TRBD2. The CDR3 has 15 residues. Trimming cost V 5 bases and J 3 bases; bases outside gene matches: 9. CDR1 and CDR2 from the germline V gene are LNHNV and YYDKDF (reference sequence). In DNA, the CDR3 is TGTGCCACCAGCCCGCGAACGAGCGGGGGCTACGAGCAGTACTTC. Protein: CATSPRTSGGYEQYF.

This clone has only one observation. This CDR3 is CASRGLAGAFGEQFF. As DNA, the CDR3 is TGTGCCAGCAGGGGACTAGCGGGAGCTTTCGGGGAGCAGTTCTTC. The chain couples TRBV6-5 to TRBJ2-1; 14 nucleotides agree with TRBD2. V lost 6 bases and J lost 10; bases outside the gene matches: 8. The CDR3 runs to 15 residues. Germline CDR1 reads MNHEY; CDR2 reads SVGAGI.

This chain joins TRBV10-3 and TRBJ1-1; a possible D gene is TRBD1 (5 bases). CDR3 size: 13 residues. The germline V gene encodes CDR1 ENHRY and CDR2 SYGVKD. V was cut by 2 bases and J by 4 bases, with 8 bases left in between. For the CDR3, the DNA is TGTGCCATCAGTGAGGAAGGGGCCACTGAAGCTTTCTTT. Translation: CAISEEGATEAFF.

This sequence joins TRBV4-1 and TRBJ2-5, with D perhaps matching TRBD1 (6 bases). The CDR3 is made up of 16 amino acids. CDR1 is MGHRA, CDR2 YSYEKL, per germline. V dropped 3 bases and J dropped 4 bases, with 18 bases sitting between them. The CDR3 DNA follows: TGCGCCAGCAGCCAGCTTGGGACATCCCTAGCAGAGACCCAGTACTTC. Its protein is CASSQLGTSLAETQYF.

The chain recombines TRBV4-3 with TRBJ2-7, with unresolved D. Germline-derived CDR1 and CDR2 are LGHNA and YSLEER. This CDR3 has 14 residues. Trimming took 0 bases from V and 6 from J, leaving 12 bases between them. CDR3 loop: CASSQERRTPEQYF. CDR3 coding DNA: TGCGCCAGCAGCCAAGAGCGAAGAACTCCCGAGCAGTACTTC.

The rearrangement links TRBV15 to TRBJ2-2, with 8 bases lining up with TRBD1. This CDR3 contains 15 residues. CDR1 and CDR2 (germline): LNHNV, YYDKDF (reference sequence). V was pared by 0 bases and J by 9 bases, with 6 bases of the junction left unmatched. CDR3 protein: CATSRDGAGGRELFF. The CDR3 DNA sequence: TGTGCCACCAGCAGAGATGGAGCAGGGGGCAGGGAGCTGTTTTTT. Full variable domain (rest looked up from reference TRBV15 and TRBJ2-2): DAMVIQNPRYQVTQFGKPVTLSCSQTLNHNVMYWYQQKSSQAPKLLFHYYDKDFNNEADTPDNFQSRRPNTSFCFLDIRSPGLGDTAMYLCATSRDGAGGRELFFGEGSRLTVL.

The chain is built from TRBV19 and TRBJ2-7; a weak D match, TRBD1 (6 bases). The CDR3 is 15 amino acids. The V gene lost 3 bases and the J gene lost 1 base, with 13 bases spanning the gap. Germline assignment: CDR1 LNHDA and CDR2 SQIVND (reference sequence). CDR3 in amino acids: CASSMRDISSYEQYF. The CDR3 coding sequence is TGTGCCAGTAGTATGAGGGACATCTCGTCCTACGAGCAGTACTTC.

The chain recombines TRBV7-6 with TRBJ2-1; tentatively, D is TRBD1 (5 bases). The V gene lost 3 bases and the J gene lost 6 bases, with 15 bases spanning the gap. CDR1 and CDR2 (germline): SGHVS, FNYEAQ. The CDR3 contains 15 residues. This CDR3 is CASSFQQGRFNEQFF. CDR3 nucleotide sequence: TGTGCCAGCAGCTTCCAGCAGGGCCGATTCAATGAGCAGTTCTTC.

The rearrangement links TRBV11-2 to TRBJ2-7, with 8 bases matching TRBD2. In germline, CDR1 is SGHAT, CDR2 FQNNGV. Losses at the gene ends were 3 bases for V and 6 bases for J; bases not matched to a gene: 4. This CDR3 has 13 amino acids. CDR3 region: CASSLGSGGEQYF. For the CDR3, the DNA is TGTGCCAGCAGCTTGGGCAGCGGGGGCGAGCAGTACTTC. Using reference TRBV11-2 and TRBJ2-7 for the parts outside the CDR3, the full variable domain is EAGVAQSPRYKIIEKRQSVAFWCNPISGHATLYWYQQILGQGPKLLIQFQNNGVVDDSQLPKDRFSAERLKGVDSTLKIQPAKLEDSAVYLCASSLGSGGEQYFGPGTRLTVT.

For the CDR3, the DNA is TGCGCCAGCAGCTTGGTTGGTGGAGGCACCACGAACACCGGGGAGCTGTTTTTT. Translation: CASSLVGGGTTNTGELFF. This chain joins TRBV5-1 and TRBJ2-2, with D possibly being TRBD2 (5 bases). The V gene's germline CDR1 is SGHRS and CDR2 YFSETQ. This CDR3 region has 18 residues. V lost 0 bases and J 0 bases, leaving 15 bases between the germline ends.

V gene TRBV5-1 combines with J gene TRBJ1-1; D is ambiguous. The CDR3 runs to 13 residues. Germline loops: CDR1 SGHRS, CDR2 YFSETQ. V shed 0 bases and J shed 2 bases, with 5 bases lying between them. This chain's CDR3 is CASSLVVNTEAFF. CDR3 sequence (DNA): TGCGCCAGCAGCTTGGTAGTCAACACTGAAGCTTTCTTT.

V gene TRBV29-1 combines with J gene TRBJ1-1; D unresolved. The CDR3 covers 13 residues. The ends were cut back, 4 bases at V and 4 bases at J, with 13 bases in the middle. Germline V gene sequence: CDR1 SQVTM, CDR2 ANQGSEA. The CDR3 DNA is TGCAGCGTTGCGGCAGGCCTGGGCACTGAAGCTTTCTTT. This sequence encodes CSVAAGLGTEAFF.

The V call is TRBV2, the J call TRBJ1-6, with a tentative D call TRBD1 (6 bases). The CDR3 contains 14 residues. The V end was cut by 1 base, the J end by 11 bases, with 12 bases between. Germline loops: CDR1 SNHLY, CDR2 FYNNEI. The chain's CDR3 is CASSEEGVGAPLHF. Written as DNA, the CDR3 is TGTGCCAGCAGTGAAGAGGGGGTTGGGGCACCCCTCCACTTT. The variable domain in full, with the rest retrieved from reference TRBV2 and TRBJ1-6, is EPEVTQTPSHQVTQMGQEVILRCVPISNHLYFYWYRQILGQKVEFLVSFYNNEISEKSEIFDDQFSVERPDGSNFTLKIRSTKLEDSAMYFCASSEEGVGAPLHFGNGTRLTVT.